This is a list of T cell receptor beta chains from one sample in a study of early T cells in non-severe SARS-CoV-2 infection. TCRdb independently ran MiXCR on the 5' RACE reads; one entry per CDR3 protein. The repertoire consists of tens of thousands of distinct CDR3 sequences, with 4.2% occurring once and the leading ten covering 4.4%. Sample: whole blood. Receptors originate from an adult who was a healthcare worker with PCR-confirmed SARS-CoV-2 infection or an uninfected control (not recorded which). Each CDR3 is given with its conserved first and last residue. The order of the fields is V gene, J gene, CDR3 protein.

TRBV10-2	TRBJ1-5	CASSGAQSNQPQHF
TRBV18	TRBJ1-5	CASSRGGSNQPQHF
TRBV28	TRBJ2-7	CASSLEGYEQYF
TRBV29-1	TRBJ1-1	CSLGQPNTEAFF
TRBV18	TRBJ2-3	CASSPSSGRVTDTQYF
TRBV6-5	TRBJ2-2	CASKGGANTGELFF
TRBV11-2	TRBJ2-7	CASSREQGDEQYF
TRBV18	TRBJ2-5	CASSPNRGSQETQYF
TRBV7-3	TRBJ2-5	CASSLTGGAETQYF
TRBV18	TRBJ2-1	CASSPGTGDNEQFF
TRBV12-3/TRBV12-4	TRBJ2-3	CASRPSGGGPRDTQYF
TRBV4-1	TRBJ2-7	CASSQGLEGGPLKYF
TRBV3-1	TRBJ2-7	CASSQHRAAYEQYF
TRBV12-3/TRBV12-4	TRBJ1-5	CASRVGTGRNQPQHF
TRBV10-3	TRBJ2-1	CATALADEQFF
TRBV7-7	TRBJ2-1	CASSRLAGAKEQFF
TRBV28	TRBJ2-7	CASSSLYEQYF
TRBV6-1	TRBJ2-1	CASSVMDWVTYNEQFF
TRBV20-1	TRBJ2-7	CSARRPGLAGGRAYEQYF
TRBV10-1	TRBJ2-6	CASSEGLSIAGANVLTF
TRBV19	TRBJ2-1	CASSITGWGEQFF
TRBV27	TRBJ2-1	CASSGWVLAGLNEQFF
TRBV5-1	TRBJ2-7	CASKTSGDSYEQYF
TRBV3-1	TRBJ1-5	CASSPGSNQPQHF
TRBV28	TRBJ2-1	CASSSQQGMGYNEQFF
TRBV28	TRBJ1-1	CASSQQGWTEAFF
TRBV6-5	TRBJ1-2	CASSPSGGAAGYTF
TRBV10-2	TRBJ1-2	CASSGTIYGYTF
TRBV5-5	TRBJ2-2	CASSLTGGAGELFF
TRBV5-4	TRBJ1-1	CASSPGQGWEAEAFF
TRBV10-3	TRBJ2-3	CAISESTLSGRALDTQYF
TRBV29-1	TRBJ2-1	CSAQGLAGGKEQFF
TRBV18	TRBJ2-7	CASSPWSGLAGNEQYF
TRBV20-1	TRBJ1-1	CSARRDTEAFF
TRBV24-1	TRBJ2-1	CATSDLKAGTYNEQFF
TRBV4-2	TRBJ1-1	CASSPGDRENTEAFF
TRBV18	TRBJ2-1	CASSLQGGSYNEQFF
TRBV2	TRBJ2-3	CASSERRAQGLTDTQYF
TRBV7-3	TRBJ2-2	CASSQFKNTGELFF
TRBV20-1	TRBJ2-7	CSASGGAGLYEQYF
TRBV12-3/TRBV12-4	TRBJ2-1	CATNRGDEQFF
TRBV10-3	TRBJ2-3	CAISEPRGPDTQYF
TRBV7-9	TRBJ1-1	CASSLSDRRTEAFF
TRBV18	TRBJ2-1	CASSPGTGVYNEQFF
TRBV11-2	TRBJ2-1	CASSFLTGGSYNEQFF
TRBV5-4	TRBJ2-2	CASSPTGGINTGELFF
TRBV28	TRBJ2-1	CASSFRVGTSGANEQFF